These 5 T cell receptor beta chains originate from one sample sequenced in a study of CD8 T cells in Susac syndrome. A quantity of about 0.5 to 1 ug RNA underwent reverse transcription using random hexamers. From the immunoSEQ multiplex PCR reads, TCRdb called clonotypes with MiXCR, one entry per CDR3 protein. Here the sample spans approximately 150,000 distinct CDR3 sequences, 95% being singletons. Material for sequencing was CD4+ T cells from PBMCs. The receptors derive from a human donor with Susac syndrome.

This sequence joins TRBV5-1 and TRBJ2-3; D gene unclear. Germline V gene data show CDR1 as SGHRS and CDR2 as YFSETQ. V lost 2 bases and J lost 5, with 3 bases in between. The CDR3 is 11 amino acids. The CDR3, as DNA: TGCGCCAGCAGCTTTGAAGATACGCAGTATTTT. The encoded protein is CASSFEDTQYF.

The genes are TRBV6-5 and TRBJ1-1; D might be TRBD1 (6 bases). Trimming shortened V by 0 bases and J by 11 bases, and 16 bases separated the two germline ends. Germline V gene lookup returns CDR1 MNHEY and CDR2 SVGAGI. The CDR3 spans 14 residues. In nucleotides, the CDR3 is TGTGCCAGCAGTTACTCGAGGGGGTTAGGAGAGGCTTTCTTT. Protein product: CASSYSRGLGEAFF.

V gene TRBV4-1 combines with J gene TRBJ1-2; a weak D match, TRBD1 (5 bases). This CDR3 region has 13 residues. Germline assignment: CDR1 MGHRA and CDR2 YSYEKL. Trimming cost V 2 bases and J 3 bases, with 7 bases left between them. The CDR3: CASSQRDDYGYTF. DNA for the CDR3: TGCGCCAGCAGCCAACGGGACGACTATGGCTACACCTTC.

The chain links TRBV5-1 to TRBJ2-7, with 9 positions matching TRBD1. CDR1 is SGHRS and CDR2 is YFSETQ in the germline V gene. This CDR3 has 15 amino acids. With V trimmed by 0 bases and J by 3 bases, 4 bases remained unmatched. In DNA form, the CDR3 reads TGCGCCAGCAGCTTGGGGGGGACAGGGTTCTACGAGCAGTACTTC. This translates into CASSLGGTGFYEQYF. Variable domain in full (rest from reference TRBV5-1 and TRBJ2-7): KAGVTQTPRYLIKTRGQQVTLSCSPISGHRSVSWYQQTPGQGLQFLFEYFSETQRNKGNFPGRFSGRQFSNSRSEMNVSTLELGDSALYLCASSLGGTGFYEQYFGPGTRLTVT.

The V gene is TRBV4-2, the J gene TRBJ2-5; perhaps D is TRBD1 or TRBD2 (5 bases each). This CDR3 has 17 residues. V was trimmed by 1 base and J by 5 bases, leaving 20 bases between them. Looked up from germline, CDR1 is LGHNA and CDR2 is YNFKEQ. The CDR3 DNA sequence: TGTGCCAGCAGCCAAGTAAACTCCCCCGGGGCTGGGGAGACCCAGTACTTC. Its protein is CASSQVNSPGAGETQYF.